The present entry profiles one TCR beta chain with its context. Antigen: not known. The data belong to a study of shared clonotypes between healthy human individuals. The study, taken as a whole, reports: The study found roughly 5% of naive CD4 clonotypes shared across a few donors.

The germline gives CDR1 MDHEN, CDR2 SYDVKM. Deletions cut 0 bases from V and 3 bases from J, with 15 bases between. This CDR3 has 16 residues. Assay used: immunoSEQ multiplex PCR; TCRdb lists only in-frame clones, some missing. Here the sample spans over a million clones, about 80% being singletons. Sample: memory CD4+ T cells from PBMCs. Subset specified: CD45RA-negative fraction. The receptor was isolated from a man aged 18-30 years in good health. Some clones in this sample may be carry-over from other donors' samples. J is TRBJ2-7 and V is TRBV28; D is unresolved. The CDR3 region is CASSLWKDPNYYEQYF. The DNA for the CDR3 is TGTGCCAGCAGTTTATGGAAAGACCCGAATTACTACGAGCAGTACTTC.